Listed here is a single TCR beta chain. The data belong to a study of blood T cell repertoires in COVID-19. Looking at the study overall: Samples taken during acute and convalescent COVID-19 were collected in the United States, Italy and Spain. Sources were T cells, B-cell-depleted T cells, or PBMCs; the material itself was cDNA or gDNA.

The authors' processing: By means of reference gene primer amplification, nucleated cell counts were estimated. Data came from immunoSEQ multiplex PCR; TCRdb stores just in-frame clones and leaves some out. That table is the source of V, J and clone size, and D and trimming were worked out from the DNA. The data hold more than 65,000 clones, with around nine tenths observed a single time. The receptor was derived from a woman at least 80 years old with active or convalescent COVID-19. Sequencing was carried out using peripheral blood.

The CDR3 reads CASSSRTSGGAGETQYF. The CDR3 coding sequence is TGTGCCAGCAGCAGTCGGACTAGCGGGGGGGCCGGAGAGACCCAGTACTTC. V is TRBV7-9 and J is TRBJ2-5, with 15 bases aligning to TRBD2. CDR1 is SEHNR, CDR2 FQNEAQ, per germline (reference sequence). The CDR3 covers 17 residues. V trimming: 5 bases; J trimming: 4 bases; junction bases outside the gene matches: 8.